These 27 T cell receptor beta chains share one sample of origin, sequenced in a study of shared clonotypes between healthy human individuals (dated by TCRdb to about 2020). To prepare the library, the immunoSEQ multiplex PCR assay was applied. TCRdb took over this immuneACCESS table, retaining in-frame rearrangements with V and J assigned. Such tables are incomplete; in checked studies, under half of the missing clones stem from an unresolved V gene, and the remainder is unexplained. Within this sample are about 2.1 million clones, with 93% of them counted one time only. The ten largest clones represent over 1.5% of the sample. CD8 naive samples were obtained by positive selection for CCR7 among CD45RO-negative cells, yielding a CD45RA+CCR7+ population from which TemRA cells were excluded. Sequencing input: naive CD8+ T cells from PBMCs. The meaning of the sample's cell subset or site label: CD45RA+CCR7+. These receptors all come from a man aged 18 to 29 in good health. Some clones in this sample may be carry-over from other donors' samples.

V and J are TRBV5-1 and TRBJ1-1; D gene ambiguous. V was trimmed by 4 bases and J by 5 bases, leaving 15 bases between them. The length of the CDR3 is 14 residues. Germline lookup yields CDR1 SGHRS and CDR2 YFSETQ. The CDR3 DNA reads TGCGCCAGCAGCCCCGGTGTGATGGGAACTGAAGCTTTCTTT. The encoded protein is CASSPGVMGTEAFF.

The chain joins TRBV13 to TRBJ1-1; unclear D gene. Germline assignment: CDR1 PRHDT and CDR2 FYEKMQ (reference sequence). This CDR3 has 17 residues. V dropped 2 bases and J dropped 0 bases, with 16 bases sitting between them. DNA for the CDR3: TGTGCCAGCAGCTTACAGGCTTGGCAGCCACTGAACACTGAAGCTTTCTTT. It yields the protein CASSLQAWQPLNTEAFF.

This sequence joins TRBV6-1 and TRBJ2-2; D might be TRBD2 (6 bases). This CDR3 contains 15 residues. Germline assignment: CDR1 MNHNS and CDR2 SASEGT. The germline V and J ends were trimmed by 0 bases and 7 bases, with 12 bases remaining between them. The CDR3 region has the DNA TGTGCCAGCAGTGAAGCGTCGGAGGGGATCGGGGAGCTGTTTTTT. It is translated as CASSEASEGIGELFF.

The genes are TRBV12-5 and TRBJ1-2; D not resolved. V was cut by 4 bases and J by 8 bases, with 14 bases left in between. The CDR3 sequence is 13 residues long. Germline CDR1 LGHNT, CDR2 FRNRAP. The CDR3 sequence: CASGSANIGGYTF. CDR3 bases: TGTGCTAGTGGTTCGGCCAACATAGGAGGCTACACCTTC.

The genes are TRBV21-1 and TRBJ1-2; the D call of TRBD1 is as the table states it, not checked on the DNA. TRBV21-1 is listed as a pseudogene. The CDR3 length is 14 residues. CDR3 sequence reads: CASSTDRGGLGYTF. CDR3 DNA sequence: TGTGCCAGCAGCACGGACAGGGGAGGATTGGGCTACACCTTC.

This clone was observed a handful of times. The V and J genes are TRBV27 and TRBJ1-1, with TRBD1 as a possible D gene (5 bases). CDR1 MNHEY and CDR2 SMNVEV come from the germline V gene (reference sequence). The V and J ends lost 4 bases and 3 bases respectively, with 18 bases between them. The CDR3 has 16 amino acids. As DNA, the CDR3 is TGTGCCAGCAGTTCCATCAGGGCGGACTGGGACACTGAAGCTTTCTTT. Encoded protein: CASSSIRADWDTEAFF.

This clone has a single count. This chain uses TRBV9 with TRBJ1-1, with D uncertain. V was clipped by 0 bases and J by 6 bases, with 15 bases between them. The CDR3 has 15 residues. In germline, CDR1 is SGDLS, CDR2 YYNGEE. CDR3 region: CASSVEDFQAAEAFF. The CDR3 DNA is TGTGCCAGCAGCGTAGAGGATTTTCAAGCGGCTGAAGCTTTCTTT.

The rearrangement uses TRBV6-6 and TRBJ1-2; a weak D match, TRBD1 (5 bases). The length of the CDR3 is 15 residues. Germline CDR1 is MNHNY and CDR2 is SVGAGI (reference sequence). Between the trimmed V and J ends, which lost 7 bases and 4 bases, there was a span of 19 bases. The CDR3 reads CASTYGTSARYGYTF. The CDR3 DNA sequence: TGTGCCAGCACCTACGGGACCTCCGCCCGCTATGGCTACACCTTC.

This sequence joins TRBV20-1 and TRBJ2-7; a weak D match, TRBD2 (6 bases). Germline V lookup: CDR1 DFQATT, CDR2 SNEGSKA (reference sequence). Trimming removed 1 base at V and 9 bases at J, with 10 bases between. This CDR3 is built from 11 residues. CDR3 residues: CSARGGEGQYF. The CDR3 DNA reads TGCAGTGCTAGAGGCGGGGAAGGGCAGTACTTC.

The V and J genes are TRBV20-1 and TRBJ2-1; no definite D call. Trimming cost V 3 bases and J 14 bases, with 11 bases left between them. The CDR3 is 10 amino acids. Per the germline V gene, CDR1 is DFQATT and CDR2 is SNEGSKA (reference sequence). The CDR3 nucleotides are TGCAGTGCTAGTCCCTTCGAGGAGTTCTTC. Translated: CSASPFEEFF.

The rearrangement uses TRBV5-4 and TRBJ2-5; 8 positions match TRBD1. This CDR3 is built from 13 residues. Trimming took 4 bases from V and 7 from J; bases not matched to a gene: 6. In germline, CDR1 is SGHNT, CDR2 YYREEE (reference sequence). The DNA for the CDR3 is TGTGCCAGCAGCCAGACAGGGGCCGGGACCCAGTACTTC. Translating gives CASSQTGAGTQYF.

DNA of the CDR3: TGTGCCAGCAGCCAGGGAGCCCGATCCTACGAGCAGTACTTC. Protein: CASSQGARSYEQYF. The V gene is TRBV7-9, the J gene TRBJ2-7; tentatively, D is TRBD1 or TRBD2 (5 bases each). CDR1 is SEHNR, CDR2 FQNEAQ, per germline (reference sequence). The V end lost 5 bases, the J end lost 1 base, and 12 bases lay between the germline ends. This CDR3 is 14 amino acids long.

The table lists this clone with a count of one. The sample carries other DNA sequences with the same CDR3. J is TRBJ2-7 and V is TRBV27; 10 positions match TRBD1. Unmatched junction bases numbered 5, after V lost 5 bases and J lost 4 bases. CDR3 length: 14 amino acids. Germline values: CDR1 MNHEY, CDR2 SMNVEV (reference sequence). DNA of the CDR3: TGTGCCAGCAGTCTAAGGGGACAGGGGTACGAGCAGTACTTC. This sequence encodes CASSLRGQGYEQYF.

The rearrangement uses TRBV7-6 and TRBJ2-7, with 14 bases fitting TRBD2. In germline, CDR1 is SGHVS, CDR2 FNYEAQ. V was pared by 5 bases and J by 0 bases, with 3 bases of the junction left unmatched. The CDR3 is made up of 16 amino acids. CDR3 sequence reads: CASSRGTSGSSYEQYF. The CDR3 DNA follows: TGTGCCAGCAGCAGGGGGACTAGCGGGAGCTCCTACGAGCAGTACTTC.

The chain uses TRBV27 and TRBJ1-4; a possible D gene is TRBD1 (5 bases). This CDR3 has 15 residues. Germline CDR1 and CDR2: MNHEY and SMNVEV (reference sequence). V lost 5 bases, J lost 6 bases, and 16 bases lay in between. CDR3 bases: TGTGCCAGCAGTCCTGTTTGGGGGGGGGATGAAAAACTGTTTTTT. Its translation: CASSPVWGGDEKLFF.

The CDR3 spells CASSSRTRGYNEQFF. In DNA, the CDR3 is TGTGCCAGCAGTTCCCGGACTAGGGGGTACAATGAGCAGTTCTTC. The chain has TRBV28 and TRBJ2-1, with a possible D match to TRBD2 (7 bases). Germline CDR1 reads MDHEN; CDR2 reads SYDVKM. The CDR3 sequence is 15 residues long. The V gene lost 4 bases and the J gene lost 4 bases, with 14 bases spanning the gap.

This chain connects TRBV6-6 to TRBJ1-1, with D perhaps matching TRBD1 (5 bases). Trimming left V 2 bases short and J 1 base short, with 8 bases between. This CDR3 has 14 residues. Germline V gene lookup returns CDR1 MNHNY and CDR2 SVGAGI (reference sequence). The CDR3 coding sequence is TGTGCCAGCAGTTACGACAGCCAGAACACTGAAGCTTTCTTT. Protein: CASSYDSQNTEAFF.

The J gene is TRBJ1-5, the V gene TRBV18; D unclear. Germline V gene sequence: CDR1 KGHSH, CDR2 LQKENI. This CDR3 comprises 16 residues. Deletions cut 1 base from V and 3 bases from J, with 13 bases between. The CDR3 nucleotides are TGTGCCAGCTCACCACAACGCCCAGGAGACAATCAGCCCCAGCATTTT. Amino acid sequence: CASSPQRPGDNQPQHF.

Here the CDR3 reads CASRPTGVAFEAFF. CDR3 DNA sequence: TGTGCCAGCAGACCGACAGGGGTTGCTTTTGAAGCTTTCTTT. The chain links TRBV28 to TRBJ1-1; 8 bases agree with TRBD1. The CDR3 is 14 amino acids. V shed 6 bases, J shed 7 bases, and the junction held 10 bases outside the gene matches. In germline, CDR1 is MDHEN, CDR2 SYDVKM.

This chain connects TRBV6-1 to TRBJ2-7; D is unclear. The V end lost 1 base, the J end lost 6 bases, and 10 bases lay between the germline ends. From germline, CDR1 is MNHNS and CDR2 SASEGT. The CDR3 loop spans 13 amino acids. The CDR3 region has the DNA TGTGCCAGCAGTGAAGGACCCGCGCCCGAGCAGTACTTC. This codes for CASSEGPAPEQYF.

This chain connects TRBV6-1 to TRBJ2-3; D may be TRBD2 (6 bases). The CDR3 loop spans 16 amino acids. Germline assignment: CDR1 MNHNS and CDR2 SASEGT. V was trimmed by 2 bases and J by 2 bases, leaving 14 bases between them. CDR3 amino acids: CASSEPPGVLTDTQYF. In nucleotides, the CDR3 is TGTGCCAGCAGTGAACCCCCGGGGGTGCTCACAGATACGCAGTATTTT.

This chain joins TRBV4-2 and TRBJ1-5; 7 bases align to TRBD1. The ends lost 1 base at V and 5 bases at J; junction bases unmatched: 5. The CDR3 sequence is 15 residues long. Germline V gene lookup returns CDR1 LGHNA and CDR2 YNFKEQ. The chain's CDR3 is CASSQGTGEYQPQHF. CDR3 bases: TGTGCCAGCAGCCAAGGCACAGGGGAATATCAGCCCCAGCATTTT.

The rearrangement joins TRBV7-9 to TRBJ2-1, with D unresolved. V gave up 5 bases and J gave up 4 bases, with 12 bases separating them. CDR3 size: 14 residues. CDR1 and CDR2 from the germline V gene are SEHNR and FQNEAQ (reference sequence). The CDR3 DNA reads as TGTGCCAGCAGCCGAAAGTTAGGGTACAATGAGCAGTTCTTC. Translated: CASSRKLGYNEQFF.

The gene calls are TRBV6-1 and TRBJ2-7; 11 positions agree with TRBD2. The germline V gene encodes CDR1 MNHNS and CDR2 SASEGT. Trimming took 1 base from V and 4 from J; bases not matched to a gene: 9. This CDR3 is 17 amino acids long. The CDR3 is CASSEEDSGRAWYEQYF. CDR3 nucleotide sequence: TGTGCCAGCAGTGAAGAAGATAGCGGGAGGGCCTGGTACGAGCAGTACTTC.

The chain has TRBV19 and TRBJ1-1; TRBD1 matches 7 bases. V gave up 6 bases and J gave up 6 bases; unmatched junction bases: 4. The CDR3 length is 12 residues. Germline lookup yields CDR1 LNHDA and CDR2 SQIVND (reference sequence). The CDR3 sequence: CASSNRGAEAFF. As DNA, the CDR3 is TGTGCCAGTAGCAACAGGGGTGCTGAAGCTTTCTTT.

The chain couples TRBV21-1 to TRBJ2-4. TRBV21-1 is recorded as a pseudogene. The CDR3 length is 15 residues. CDR3 sequence (DNA): TGTGCCAGCAGCAAATCGGGGACAGCCAAAAACATTCAGTACTTC. Its protein is CASSKSGTAKNIQYF.

The J gene is TRBJ1-2, the V gene TRBV27, with D possibly being TRBD1 (5 bases). V lost 4 bases, J lost 8 bases, and 23 bases lay in between. The CDR3 has 16 residues. Germline V gene lookup returns CDR1 MNHEY and CDR2 SMNVEV (reference sequence). The CDR3 loop reads CASSWVARGPVGGYTF. In nucleotides, the CDR3 is TGTGCCAGCAGTTGGGTGGCGAGGGGTCCCGTGGGAGGCTACACCTTC.